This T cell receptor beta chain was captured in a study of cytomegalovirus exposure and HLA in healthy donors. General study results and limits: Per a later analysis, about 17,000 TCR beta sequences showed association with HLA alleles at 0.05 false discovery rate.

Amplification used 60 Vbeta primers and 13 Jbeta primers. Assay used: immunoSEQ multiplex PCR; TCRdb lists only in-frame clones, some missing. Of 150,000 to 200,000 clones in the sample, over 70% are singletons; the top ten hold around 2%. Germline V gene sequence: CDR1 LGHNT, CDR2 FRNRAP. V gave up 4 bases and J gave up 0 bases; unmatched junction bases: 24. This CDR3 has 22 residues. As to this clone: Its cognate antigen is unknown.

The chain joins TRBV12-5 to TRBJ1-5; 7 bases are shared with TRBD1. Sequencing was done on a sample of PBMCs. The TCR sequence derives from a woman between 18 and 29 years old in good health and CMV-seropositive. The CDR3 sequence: CASGWATDPPGQGVGSNQPQHF. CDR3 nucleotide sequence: TGTGCTAGTGGTTGGGCGACTGACCCCCCTGGGCAGGGGGTCGGTAGCAATCAGCCCCAGCATTTT. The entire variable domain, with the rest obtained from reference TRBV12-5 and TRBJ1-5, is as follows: DARVTQTPRHKVTEMGQEVTMRCQPILGHNTVFWYRQTMMQGLELLAYFRNRAPLDDSGMPKDRFSAEMPDATLATLKIQPSEPRDSAVYFCASGWATDPPGQGVGSNQPQHFGDGTRLSIL.